This section outlines one T cell receptor beta chain sequence together with its context. Its antigen is unknown. Per-base quality was not reported, and no clone a single base away is much larger than it. The CDR3 goes from the cysteine to the phenylalanine over 16 residues. This entry keeps only the CDR3 DNA: 48 bases, framed from base 1. According to the germline V gene (reference sequence), CDR1 reads SEHNR and CDR2 reads FQNEAQ. The junction shows trimming of 3 bases on V and 6 bases on J, and the gene matches do not reach 4 bases of it. This sample is drawn from a study of blood T cell repertoires in COVID-19 (dated by TCRdb to the early 2020s). Study-level background: Samples covering the acute and convalescent phases of COVID-19 were provided by collaborators in the United States, Italy and Spain. Where HLA class I and class II types were available, the types were taken from metadata supplied by the sample provider, not from assay-based typing. Nearly every sample came with metadata listing a de-identified subject ID, COVID-19 status, age in years and sex. Samples came from the ongoing ImmuneRACE study (first 160 participants) plus 1,254 subjects from 6 global collaborators. Subjects who had been exposed to COVID-19, were actively infected with it, or had recovered from it provided the deeply sampled blood TCRbeta repertoires that made up the dataset. The material from the prospective study consisted of cDNA or gDNA derived from T cells, B-cell-depleted T cells, or PBMCs. The repertoires were released in a freely available public database meant as a resource for research on the immune response to SARS-CoV-2. What the authors observed across the whole study: Clinical and demographic metadata were provided uncurated, with the amount varying by source and participant.

TCRbeta CDR3 regions were amplified from genomic DNA using the immunoSEQ Assay, a bias-controlled multiplex PCR. On the authors' methods: Within the assay, amplification of reference gene primers was used to estimate how many nucleated cells each sample contained. Sequence reads were collapsed and filtered to measure the absolute abundance of every unique TCRbeta CDR3 rearrangement. For each sample, productive Simpson clonality was calculated as the square root of Simpson's diversity index over productive rearrangements. What TCRdb holds here is the immuneACCESS table cut down to in-frame rearrangements. Part of the clones is not present; checked against another copy, under half of the missing clones reflect an unresolved V gene, and the others are unexplained. D and trimming come from the DNA, and the V and J calls and clone size come from that table. The sample has around 200,000 clones on record, more than 60% of them singletons. The ten largest account for around 12% of the sample.

Collaborating institutions collected whole blood in K2EDTA tubes following their own protocols. For TCRbeta analysis, collaborator samples were shipped as frozen whole blood, as isolated PBMCs, or as DNA extracted from either sample type. The specimen sequenced was peripheral blood. The receptor was derived from a woman aged 45-65 years with acute or convalescent COVID-19. The receptor chain draws on TRBV7-9 and TRBJ1-6, with TRBD1 matching 11 junction bases. The CDR3 protein sequence reads: CASSFGDRGFNSPLHF. The nucleotide sequence reads TGTGCCAGCAGCTTTGGGGACAGGGGGTTTAATTCACCCCTCCACTTT.